This TCR beta chain was obtained from a study of cytomegalovirus exposure and HLA in healthy donors (dated by TCRdb to about 2017). About the full investigation: In an earlier analysis of several hundred of the donors, less than 350 Gb of sequence data and 100 million or so unique TCR beta sequences from about 190 million T cells were reported. Typing coverage differed by locus: A, B, C, DRB1 and DQB1 were typed in about 620-640 donors, DQA1 in 522, DPA1 in around 580, and DPB1 in around 490. Alongside the repertoire data, information on donor age, sex, ethnicity and CMV serostatus was compiled. To study patterns of TCR occurrence, a later analysis re-analyzed previously published TCR beta repertoires from several hundred donors and added high-resolution HLA genotyping. The study used immunosequencing to profile the T cell repertoires of around 600 subjects and linked those repertoires to cytomegalovirus serostatus. In addition to the first cohort of roughly 700 subjects, a separate validation cohort of over 90 different subjects was used. All discovery cohort repertoires had been generated on a single sequencing platform. A later genetic analysis used genome-wide SNP genotypes for about 65% of the 666 donors, treating that subset as a discovery cohort. The study combined high-throughput TCR immunosequencing, statistical association of individual TCRs with disease status, and machine learning to predict cytomegalovirus infection status. HLA typing covered class I and class II loci at four-digit resolution. The study was designed to test whether signatures of past pathogen exposure could be identified by cataloging public T cell receptors. On average, 235,054 unique TCR beta nucleotide sequences were sequenced per donor among some 420 genotyped donors of the cohort, with roughly a sixth of those sequences being non-productive. In an earlier analysis of roughly 540 of the donors, high-throughput TCR beta sequencing was used to judge whether each TCR beta V gene segment behaved as functional or pseudogenic. Four or five DR-DQ haplotypes were treated as single units for association and clustering because of strong linkage in the cohort. In the later analysis, no new phenotypic data were used to find candidate immune exposures; instead, reliance was placed on TCR beta sequences and their occurrence across donors. Among the roughly 380 genotyped donors, approximately 77% belonged to the genetic ancestry cluster associated with self-reported Caucasian donors. An early release covering about 600 HLA-typed donors comprised around 300 gigabases of sequencing data and tens of millions of unique TCR sequences.

Libraries were constructed by the immunoSEQ multiplex PCR assay. For the multiplex PCR, a mixture combining 60 forward primers for TCR Vbeta segments and 13 reverse primers for TCR Jbeta segments was used. A multiplex PCR assay on genomic DNA amplified the CDR3 region of rearranged TCR beta genes. On the Illumina HiSeq System, the amplified TCR beta libraries were sequenced as 87-base-pair reads. The paper's processing steps were these. Across the 600 to 700 repertoires, a later analysis counted tens of millions of unique TCR beta chains, roughly 11 million of which were shared by at least two donors. Raw reads were error-corrected and collapsed into unique sequences by a nearest-neighbor algorithm in which closely related sequences were merged to remove PCR and sequencing errors. V, D and J gene segments were assigned by aligning CDR3 sequences to IMGT reference sequences. For a sequence to be retained, at least a six-nucleotide match to both a V gene segment and a J gene segment was required. Rearrangements were called productive when the CDR3 lacked stop codons and stayed in frame with V and J; all others were non-productive. Following IMGT convention, CDR3 was defined as the stretch from the second conserved V-encoded cysteine up to the conserved J-encoded phenylalanine. The earlier analysis of 550 to 650 of the donors excluded any sequence lacking an unambiguous match to a single V gene segment. In an earlier analysis of around 600 of the donors, V segments were called functional above 56.7% productive rearrangements and were called segregating when the between-donor standard deviation exceeded 5%. A statistical classification framework was built for diagnosing cytomegalovirus status from the catalog of TCR beta chain sequences. In a later analysis, V and J genes were assigned by comparing TCR nucleotide sequences against IMGT/GENE-DB human TR gene sequences. The TCRdist pipeline was used in a later analysis to assign CDR3 sequences and most-parsimonious VDJ recombination scenarios. A later analysis defined each TCR beta chain by its CDR3 amino acid sequence plus V-gene family, and excluded reads lacking a unique V-gene family. A later analysis removed 500 to 650 highly shared, low-generation-probability nucleotide sequences to deal with suspected cross-contamination and a sequencing artifact. In a later analysis, a clonal expansion index for each public chain was calculated from normalized within-repertoire ranks of inferred template counts. In a later analysis, generation probabilities were computed using a VDJ recombination model fitted to out-of-frame rearrangements, and the results were checked against IGoR. A later analysis scored TCR-TCR, TCR-HLA and TCR-CMV co-occurrence with hypergeometric tests, applying a repertoire-size bias correction to TCR pairs. False discovery rates were estimated in a later analysis by permuting HLA or CMV assignments 20 times. In a later analysis, co-occurring TCRs were grouped with DBSCAN, and TCRdist sequence similarity was added when clustering was performed within HLA-allele-positive subsets. Repertoires with fewer than 30,000 or more than 120,000 public chains were left out of co-occurrence clustering, as were five repertoires with anomalous nucleotide sharing. Drawn from immuneACCESS, this table holds only the in-frame rearrangements with V and J called that TCRdb kept. Clones are partly lost; checked studies trace under half to an unresolved V gene and leave the rest unexplained. From that table come the V and J calls and clone size; the DNA was used to work out D and trimming. Within this sample are about 120,000 clones, with 77% of them counted one time only. The top ten hold around 9.9% of the sample.

The cohort was made up of about 670 healthy bone marrow donors. At the time of sampling, every cohort member was nominally healthy, though immune exposures that went unrecorded were likely present. The donor tested CMV seropositive, placing the donor among the 310 or so seropositive members of the cohort. Each donor provided a peripheral blood sample, and peripheral blood mononuclear cells were used for TCR beta sequencing. The Qiagen DNeasy Blood Extraction Kit was used to extract genomic DNA from the blood cell samples. Notes on this clone: Its antigen specificity is not known. No base quality information exists; no much larger clone differs at one position.

General study outcomes and caveats: Across donors, most TCR sequences were observed very rarely, whereas some public TCRs were present in many individuals. In both the original and validation cohorts, the classifier was reported to diagnose cytomegalovirus status with high specificity and sensitivity. According to a later genetic analysis, donors in an Asian-associated ancestry cluster had fewer N-insertions in productive TCRs than the approximately 670-donor mean. For the cohort, immune exposure information was limited to CMV serostatus. A further reported finding was that TCR beta sequences accurately predicted the HLA-A and HLA-B alleles for most subjects in the first cohort. Sequencing depth was assumed to be roughly uniform across donors in the presence/absence analyses, though that assumption may not hold. An earlier analysis of 450 to 750 of the donors showed that most TCR beta V segments appeared in productive rearrangements either about 90% or about 30% of the time, which broadly matched IMGT annotations. In the study, some 160 TCR beta chains were listed as associated with cytomegalovirus. Three of the identified cytomegalovirus-associated TCR beta chains were confirmed in vitro to be specific for cytomegalovirus antigens. HLA typing was unavailable for some donors at each locus, so association tests used only the typed subset. In a later analysis, TCR association rates were found to vary across HLA loci, with the most associated TCRs seen for DRB1 alleles and the fewest for HLA-C alleles. V-gene and J-gene trimming of TCR beta chains was associated with a missense DCLRE1C variant in a later genetic analysis, and the association was replicated in an independent cohort. According to a later analysis, parvovirus B19, influenza, CMV and Epstein-Barr virus appeared linked to several top co-occurrence clusters. Correlated functional status among segregating V segments might be attributable to linkage disequilibrium, but an unknown experimental factor could not be ruled out. In this cohort, only TCR beta chains were sequenced, and detectable features were limited by the absence of alpha or paired-chain data. Most CMV-associated TCR beta chains appeared to be HLA-restricted in a later analysis, and the HLA associations seemed to be driven largely by CMV exposure. Because counts were too low, some 17 rarely observed V segments, including chromosome 9 orphons, were excluded from the earlier analysis of some 540 of the donors. In a later analysis, HLA-associated TCR beta chains showed more clonal expansion and lower generation probabilities than non-associated chains that were equally common. A group of highly shared sequence variants was considered likely to be a technical artifact of the sequencing pipeline. It was suggested by the authors that the approach could potentially be generalized to other disease states and immunological phenotypes. In a later analysis, some 17,000 TCR beta sequences were associated with specific HLA alleles at a false discovery rate of 0.05. Strong co-occurrence of HLA alleles, especially DR and DQ, made assigning TCR associations to individual alleles difficult.

The sequencing input was PBMCs. The source is a man aged 35 to 55 in good health and CMV-seropositive.

This receptor has the CDR3 CASSQEAGGAKNIQYF. The nucleotide sequence is TGCGCCAGCAGCCAAGAAGCAGGAGGGGCCAAAAACATTCAGTACTTC. The V and J segments used are TRBV4-3 and TRBJ2-4; TRBD2 is a possible D gene, resting on 6 matching bases. V gives up 0 bases and J gives up 1 base, and the segment between their germline ends measures 10 bases. The CDR3 measures 16 amino acids from cysteine to phenylalanine. Of all the DNA, just the CDR3 is kept, 48 bases in frame from base 1. Reading the germline V gene gives CDR1 LGHNA and CDR2 YSLEER.